This is a list of T cell receptor beta chains from one sample in a study of blood T cell repertoires in COVID-19. Profiled with immunoSEQ multiplex PCR; TCRdb holds only in-frame clones, not every one. Of about 380,000 clones in the sample, more than 80% were seen once. Sequencing was carried out using peripheral blood. These receptors were obtained from a man aged 40-50 years with acute or convalescent COVID-19. Each CDR3 is given with its conserved first and last residue. A D gene is named only where the DNA matches it firmly. Only part of the rows carry a size: once, few, many, or a class if the clone is expanded.

CDR3: CASSLGYEQYF; DNA: TGCGCCAGCAGCCTCGGCTACGAGCAGTACTTC; size: .; V: TRBV4-1; J: TRBJ2-7; D: .
CDR3: CASSQSGGAYEQYF; DNA: TGTGCCAGCAGCCAAAGCGGGGGAGCCTACGAGCAGTACTTC; size: .; V: TRBV7-3; J: TRBJ2-7; D: TRBD2
CDR3: CASSSGTVTYNEQFF; DNA: TGCGCCAGCAGCTCGGGGACAGTGACATACAATGAGCAGTTCTTC; size: .; V: TRBV5-1; J: TRBJ2-1; D: TRBD1
CDR3: CASSFTAARNTGELFF; DNA: TGTGCCAGCAGCTTTACAGCGGCACGGAACACCGGGGAGCTGTTTTTT; size: few; V: TRBV7-6; J: TRBJ2-2; D: .
CDR3: CASSGDSGNTIYF; DNA: TGTGCCAGCAGTGGGGACAGTGGAAACACCATATATTTT; size: .; V: TRBV6-6; J: TRBJ1-3; D: TRBD1
CDR3: CASSLAGTGDNQPQHF; DNA: TGTGCCAGCAGCTTAGCCGGGACAGGGGACAATCAGCCCCAGCATTTT; size: .; V: TRBV7-9; J: TRBJ1-5; D: TRBD1
CDR3: CASCRRITDTQYF; DNA: TGTGCCAGCTGCCGGCGGATCACAGATACGCAGTATTTT; size: .; V: TRBV12-3/TRBV12-4; J: TRBJ2-3; D: .
CDR3: CASSLRVGRLLPPYGYTF; DNA: TGTGCCAGCAGCTTGAGAGTTGGGCGTCTCCTACCCCCCTATGGCTACACCTTC; size: .; V: TRBV5-4; J: TRBJ1-2; D: .
CDR3: CASSPSGLGGNQPQHF; DNA: TGTGCCAGCTCACCGTCCGGCCTCGGGGGCAATCAGCCCCAGCATTTT; size: .; V: TRBV18; J: TRBJ1-5; D: .
CDR3: CAWSLLAGAYEQYF; DNA: TGTGCCTGGAGTCTCCTAGCGGGAGCCTACGAGCAGTACTTC; size: .; V: TRBV30; J: TRBJ2-7; D: TRBD2
CDR3: CASSPGTTNTGELFF; DNA: TGTGCCAGCAGCCCCGGGACTACGAACACCGGGGAGCTGTTTTTT; size: .; V: TRBV3-1/TRBV3-2; J: TRBJ2-2; D: TRBD2
CDR3: CASSQRQGGHTEAFF; DNA: TGTGCCAGCAGCCAAAGACAGGGAGGACACACTGAAGCTTTCTTT; size: once; V: TRBV3-1/TRBV3-2; J: TRBJ1-1; D: TRBD1